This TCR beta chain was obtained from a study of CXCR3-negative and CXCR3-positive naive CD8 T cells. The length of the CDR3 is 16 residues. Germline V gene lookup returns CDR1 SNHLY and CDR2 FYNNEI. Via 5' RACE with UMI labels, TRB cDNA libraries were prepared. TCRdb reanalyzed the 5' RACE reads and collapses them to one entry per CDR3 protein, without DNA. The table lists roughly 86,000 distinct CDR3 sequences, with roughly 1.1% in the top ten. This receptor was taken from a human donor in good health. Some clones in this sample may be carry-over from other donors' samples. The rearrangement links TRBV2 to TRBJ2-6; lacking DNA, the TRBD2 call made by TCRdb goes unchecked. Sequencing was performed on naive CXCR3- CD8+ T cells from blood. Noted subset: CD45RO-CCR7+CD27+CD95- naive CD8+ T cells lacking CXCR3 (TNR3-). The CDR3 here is CASSWTHPAGANVLTF.